This TCR beta chain was sequenced for a study of cytomegalovirus exposure and HLA in healthy donors. CDR3 length: 15 amino acids. The germline V gene encodes CDR1 SGHVS and CDR2 FNYEAQ. The ends were cut back, 2 bases at V and 6 bases at J, with 16 bases in the middle. Only in-frame clones appear in the TCRdb table, and some are missing; sequencing was by immunoSEQ multiplex PCR. The table lists some 110,000 clones, 70% to 90% of them singletons, with about 1.8% in the top ten. This TCR derives from a man aged 18-30 years in good health and CMV-seronegative. The material sequenced was PBMCs. This chain uses TRBV7-6 with TRBJ1-1; D gene unclear. The DNA of the CDR3 is TGTGCCAGCAGCTTAACTTCGGAGGGAGTAGCTGAAGCTTTCTTT. Its translation is CASSLTSEGVAEAFF.